These T cell receptor beta chains were read from a single sample in a study of identical twins. MiXCR was run by TCRdb on the 5' RACE reads, yielding one entry per CDR3 protein. Of 420,000 or so distinct CDR3 sequences in the sample, about a fifth were seen once. The sample taken for sequencing was naive T cells sorted from blood. All receptors derive from a man between 50 and 59 years old in good health. Each CDR3 is given without its conserved first and last residue. The order of the fields is J gene, V gene, CDR3 protein.

TRBJ2-1 | TRBV20-1 | SARGDRGSYNEQF
TRBJ2-1 | TRBV20-1 | SANRDTYNEQF
TRBJ1-1 | TRBV7-3 | ASSLIGLSPGMNTEAF
TRBJ2-7 | TRBV7-2 | ASSLGQGVGEQY
TRBJ2-1 | TRBV3-1 | ASSPTLGSYNEQF
TRBJ2-7 | TRBV27 | ASSSVLRAGRSYEQY
TRBJ1-1 | TRBV20-1 | SARYRSYTEAF
TRBJ2-5 | TRBV29-1 | SVPQGGETQY
TRBJ2-3 | TRBV4-3 | ASGQRDRPHDTQY
TRBJ2-2 | TRBV10-3 | AIGEVPNTGELF
TRBJ2-5 | TRBV7-9 | ASSFGEKETQY
TRBJ2-3 | TRBV5-1 | ASSDQLAGSTDTQY
TRBJ1-4 | TRBV28 | ASRTEAGNNEKLF
TRBJ2-5 | TRBV12-3/TRBV12-4 | ASSFRPQETQY
TRBJ1-1 | TRBV20-1 | SARDGGDRAAEAF
TRBJ1-5 | TRBV7-2 | ASSWQEGRGDQPQH
TRBJ2-2 | TRBV12-3/TRBV12-4 | ATTLTATNTGELF
TRBJ1-1 | TRBV30 | AWTDGLENTEAF
TRBJ1-5 | TRBV7-9 | ASSSRTAGGPQH
TRBJ1-5 | TRBV7-9 | ASSSGTGRQPQH
TRBJ2-5 | TRBV5-1 | ASSAKRGAETQY
TRBJ2-1 | TRBV28 | ASSHPIKWYGGSASSYNEQF
TRBJ2-6 | TRBV12-3/TRBV12-4 | ASRRSGANVLT
TRBJ1-1 | TRBV6-2/TRBV6-3 | ASSPFGPDREAF
TRBJ1-5 | TRBV29-1 | SVLDRGWEPQH
TRBJ2-2 | TRBV10-3 | AISDRGNTGELF
TRBJ2-7 | TRBV4-2 | ASSQVAGTGAHEQY
TRBJ2-5 | TRBV10-3 | AISGLAGPSTTQY
TRBJ1-5 | TRBV20-1 | SAVRGRNQPQH
TRBJ1-1 | TRBV29-1 | SVEELDLGRVSEAF
TRBJ2-7 | TRBV27 | ASSLSVAGASEQY
TRBJ2-7 | TRBV18 | ASSPPGLGGQGEQY
TRBJ1-3 | TRBV7-2 | ASSSGGNTIY
TRBJ2-7 | TRBV29-1 | SVEDRSYEQY
TRBJ2-5 | TRBV5-5 | ASSWTGGGETQY
TRBJ2-7 | TRBV16 | ASSHGAVGGPEQY
TRBJ2-2 | TRBV6-1 | ASSANLAGFTGELF
TRBJ2-1 | TRBV4-3 | ASSPRGASYNEQF
TRBJ2-5 | TRBV6-1 | ASSAGTGGGETQY
TRBJ2-1 | TRBV7-2 | ASTLSGYNEQF
TRBJ2-7 | TRBV5-1 | ASSLSSEQY
TRBJ1-2 | TRBV29-1 | SVGTGYGYT
TRBJ2-2 | TRBV10-3 | AIMGLSPTGELF
TRBJ1-2 | TRBV29-1 | SAYEPGQGAGGYT
TRBJ2-3 | TRBV10-3 | ATTPSGSTDTQY
TRBJ2-7 | TRBV11-2 | ASSHGQGAGEQY
TRBJ1-1 | TRBV7-9 | ASSLASAPGAF
TRBJ2-2 | TRBV5-1 | ASSFTGGEDGELF
TRBJ2-1 | TRBV28 | ASSSSTYFEYNEQF
TRBJ2-5 | TRBV5-5 | ASTLWQGEETQY
TRBJ2-7 | TRBV5-1 | ASRKGLANSYEQY
TRBJ1-2 | TRBV10-2 | ASSESGVNYGYT
TRBJ2-1 | TRBV29-1 | SVTGTNLHNEQF
TRBJ2-7 | TRBV20-1 | SARSGQGSLAYEQY
TRBJ1-1 | TRBV5-1 | ASSFAENTEAF
TRBJ2-3 | TRBV11-2 | ASSQETGGWSTDTQY
TRBJ2-7 | TRBV6-1 | ASNTGTATYEQY
TRBJ2-3 | TRBV7-2 | ASSFREADTQY
TRBJ1-3 | TRBV4-1 | ASSQAVAGSGNTIY